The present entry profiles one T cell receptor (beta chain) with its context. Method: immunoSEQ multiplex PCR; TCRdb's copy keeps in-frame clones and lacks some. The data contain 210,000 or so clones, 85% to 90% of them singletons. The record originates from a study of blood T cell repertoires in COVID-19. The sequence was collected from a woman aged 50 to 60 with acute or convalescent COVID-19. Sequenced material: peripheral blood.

CDR3 DNA: TGTGCCAGCAGCGGCCTGACTAGCGGGGTCTACACAGATACGCAGTATTTT. This sequence encodes CASSGLTSGVYTDTQYF. The chain employs TRBV5-6 and TRBJ2-3; 11 positions agree with TRBD2. The CDR3 length is 17 residues. V shed 4 bases and J 2 bases; nucleotides not matched to a gene: 9. In germline, CDR1 is SGHDT, CDR2 YYEEEE.